A single sample gave rise to the 2 T cell receptor beta chains below, sequenced in a study of T cell repertoires in cytomegalovirus infection. TCRdb independently ran MiXCR on the reads; one entry per CDR3 protein. The sample lists approximately 290,000 distinct CDR3 sequences; 20% to 30% were seen once. Sequenced sample: PBMCs. The receptors derive from a human donor in good health (CMV status not recorded). Some clones in this sample may be carry-over from other donors' samples.

This chain uses TRBV29-1 with TRBJ1-1; no reliable D call. The V end was cut by 4 bases, the J end by 1 base, with 7 bases between. Germline CDR1 and CDR2: SQVTM and ANQGSEA. The CDR3 covers 12 residues. The CDR3 bases are TGCAGCGTTGGTTCGGGGAACACTGAAGCTTTCTTT. This encodes CSVGSGNTEAFF. Full variable domain (missing parts from reference TRBV29-1 and TRBJ1-1): SAVISQKPSRDICQRGTSLTIQCQVDSQVTMMFWYRQQPGQSLTLIATANQGSEATYESGFVIDKFPISRPNLTFSTLTVSNMSPEDSSIYLCSVGSGNTEAFFGQGTRLTVV.

There are many counts of this clonotype. The chain joins TRBV7-2 to TRBJ2-1; TRBD2 aligns across 8 bases. CDR3 length equals 15 residues. CDR1 SGHTA and CDR2 FQGNSA come from the germline V gene. Trimming cost V 0 bases and J 9 bases; bases outside gene matches: 7. The CDR3 bases are TGTGCCAGCAGCTTAGCTAGCGGGATCTACGGTGAGCAGTTCTTC. Translated, it gives CASSLASGIYGEQFF.